Shown below are 15 T cell receptor beta chains from a single sample sequenced in a study of regulatory T cells in long-lasting Graves disease (dated by TCRdb to the early 2020s). Per the publication, the time point label means: newly diagnosed GD, antithyroid drugs for less than 3 months. For both TCR sequencing and RNA sequencing, RNA was extracted from PBMCs in TRIzol. The protocol used for the library was multiplex PCR. Sequencer: Illumina HiSeq 4000. TCR beta libraries were built with iRepertoire HTBI primers and Arm-PCR amplification of CDR3 regions. TCRdb redid the processing of the public reads, applying fastp at Q25 and MiXCR, and retained in-frame beta chains. Under each unique CDR3 protein, matching rows form one entry showing the most common genes and DNA. The sample profile shows 360,000 or so distinct CDR3 sequences; about 17% of them were found once. Around 21% of the sample rests with the top ten.

This sample also belongs to another study, concerning T cells in Graves' hyperthyroidism and ophthalmopathy.

This specimen was peripheral blood mononuclear cells (PBMCs), taken at new diagnosis, from a patient treated with antithyroid drugs. These receptors all stem from a young woman with Graves disease. Donor details come from another sample of the same person, matched by shared clones.

This clonotype was counted many times. This chain connects TRBV12-3 or TRBV12-4 to TRBJ1-2; 9 positions match TRBD1. This CDR3 is 14 amino acids long. V lost 5 bases, J lost 7 bases, and 8 bases stayed unmatched. The CDR3 nucleotides read TGTGCCAGCAGTCTAACAGGGGGCGGGGGTGGCTACACCTTC. Protein product: CASSLTGGGGGYTF.

The chain employs TRBV18 and TRBJ2-7; 7 bases are a match to TRBD1. This CDR3 has 14 amino acids. Germline CDR1 and CDR2: KGHSH and LQKENI. Trimming cost V 2 bases and J 7 bases; bases outside gene matches: 8. Written as DNA, the CDR3 is TGTGCCAGCTCACCAATACAGGGGCGGGTAGAGCAGTACTTC. Protein sequence: CASSPIQGRVEQYF.

This clonotype was detected a few times. The chain carries TRBV10-3 and TRBJ1-2, with TRBD1 identical over 8 bases. Germline lookup yields CDR1 ENHRY and CDR2 SYGVKD. The CDR3 runs to 13 residues. The J segment lost 12 bases and the V segment lost 0 bases, leaving 6 bases of the junction unmatched. This chain's CDR3 is CAISESGQGMNTF. The CDR3 region has the DNA TGTGCCATCAGTGAGTCCGGACAGGGAATGAACACCTTC.

This clonotype was counted ten times or more. This chain links TRBV5-1 with TRBJ1-1; D is possibly TRBD1 (6 bases). The germline V and J ends were trimmed by 1 base and 3 bases, with 10 bases remaining between them. Looked up from germline, CDR1 is SGHRS and CDR2 is YFSETQ. This CDR3 has 14 residues. This CDR3 reads CASSLLGGDTEAFF. The CDR3, as DNA: TGCGCCAGCAGCTTGCTGGGGGGCGACACTGAAGCTTTCTTT.

Many counts were recorded for this clonotype. The rearrangement uses TRBV2 and TRBJ1-6; D not certain. Germline lookup yields CDR1 SNHLY and CDR2 FYNNEI. V lost 3 bases to trimming and J lost 1 base, with 13 bases between them. CDR3 length: 17 amino acids. CDR3 amino acids: CASSDDRLGSYNSPLHF. The CDR3 region has the DNA TGTGCCAGCAGTGATGACCGGTTGGGGTCCTATAATTCACCCCTCCACTTT.

This clonotype was seen at least ten times. The V call is TRBV20-1, the J call TRBJ2-5; TRBD2 agrees at 8 bases. The CDR3 runs to 15 residues. Unmatched junction bases numbered 11, after V lost 3 bases and J lost 5 bases. Germline lookup yields CDR1 DFQATT and CDR2 SNEGSKA (reference sequence). CDR3 region: CSASPTGTRGETQYF. The CDR3 bases are TGCAGTGCTAGTCCTACCGGGACTAGAGGGGAGACCCAGTACTTC.

The rearrangement joins TRBV30 to TRBJ2-2; TRBD1 agrees at 11 bases. From germline, CDR1 is GTSNPN and CDR2 SVGIG (reference sequence). V lost 3 bases and J lost 4; bases outside the gene matches: 4. There are 15 residues in the CDR3. This CDR3 is CAWSAGTGGTGELFF. CDR3 DNA: TGTGCCTGGAGCGCCGGGACAGGGGGCACCGGGGAGCTGTTTTTT.

This clonotype appeared many times. The chain's CDR3 is CASSLVTGLAETQYF. The CDR3 DNA reads TGTGCCAGCAGCTTGGTGACAGGTTTGGCAGAGACCCAGTACTTC. The chain is built from TRBV5-6 and TRBJ2-5; a weak D match, TRBD1 (6 bases). Germline loops: CDR1 SGHDT, CDR2 YYEEEE. The CDR3 loop spans 15 amino acids. The ends were cut back, 0 bases at V and 4 bases at J, with 13 bases in the middle. The entire variable domain, with the rest obtained from reference TRBV5-6 and TRBJ2-5, is as follows: DAGVTQSPTHLIKTRGQQVTLRCSPKSGHDTVSWYQQALGQGPQFIFQYYEEEERQRGNFPDRFSGHQFPNYSSELNVNALLLGDSALYLCASSLVTGLAETQYFGPGTRLLVL.

This clonotype was observed at least ten times. The rearrangement uses TRBV3-1 and TRBJ1-1; TRBD1 matches at 8 bases. This CDR3 is built from 14 residues. V trimming: 3 bases; J trimming: 7 bases; junction bases outside the gene matches: 7. From germline, CDR1 is LGHDT and CDR2 YNNKEL (reference sequence). The CDR3 DNA follows: TGTGCCAGCAGCCATCGGACGGACAGGGATGAAGCTTTCTTT. As protein: CASSHRTDRDEAFF.

This clonotype occurred many times. This sequence joins TRBV2 and TRBJ2-5; TRBD2 aligns across 10 bases. The CDR3 has 15 amino acids. The V gene's germline CDR1 is SNHLY and CDR2 FYNNEI. J lost 0 bases, V lost 4 bases, and 2 bases had no gene match. The CDR3 loop reads CASSGLAGNQETQYF. CDR3 DNA sequence: TGTGCCAGCAGTGGACTAGCGGGTAACCAAGAGACCCAGTACTTC.

The sample holds many counts of this clonotype. The rearrangement links TRBV28 to TRBJ2-2; TRBD2 is a possible D gene (6 bases). This CDR3 has 14 amino acids. V was shortened by 6 bases and J by 2 bases, with 10 bases between the two germline ends. The germline V gene has CDR1 MDHEN and CDR2 SYDVKM. CDR3 sequence: CASRTGTNTGELFF. For the CDR3, the DNA is TGTGCCAGCAGGACCGGGACTAACACCGGGGAGCTGTTTTTT. The variable domain in full, with the rest retrieved from reference TRBV28 and TRBJ2-2, is DVKVTQSSRYLVKRTGEKVFLECVQDMDHENMFWYRQDPGLGLRLIYFSYDVKMKEKGDIPEGYSVSREKKERFSLILESASTNQTSMYLCASRTGTNTGELFFGEGSRLTVL.

The sample holds a few counts of this clonotype. This may come from a read error, since a much larger clone is one base off. The V and J genes are TRBV18 and TRBJ1-4; D ambiguous. CDR3 length: 15 residues. Germline CDR1 and CDR2: KGHSH and LQKENI. V was shortened by 1 base and J by 4 bases, with 10 bases between the two germline ends. In nucleotides, the CDR3 is TGTGCCAGCTCACCACTCCGCGGAGGTAATGAAAAACTGTTTTTT. Protein product: CASSPLRGGNEKLFF. Together with reference TRBV18 and TRBJ1-4, the CDR3 gives the full variable domain: NAGVMQNPRHLVRRRGQEARLRCSPMKGHSHVYWYRQLPEEGLKFMVYLQKENIIDESGMPKERFSAEFPKEGPSILRIQQVVRGDSAAYFCASSPLRGGNEKLFFGSGTQLSVL.

This clonotype showed up many times. The chain uses TRBV5-1 and TRBJ1-4; maybe TRBD1 (6 bases). Per the germline V gene, CDR1 is SGHRS and CDR2 is YFSETQ. The CDR3 runs to 13 residues. Trimming left V 4 bases short and J 9 bases short, with 13 bases between. The CDR3 region is CASSLKTGKKLFF. CDR3 nucleotide sequence: TGCGCCAGCAGCCTAAAGACAGGAAAAAAACTGTTTTTT.

This clonotype was detected many times. This chain joins TRBV28 and TRBJ1-5, with D perhaps matching TRBD1 (5 bases). Per germline, CDR1 MDHEN and CDR2 SYDVKM. The CDR3 sequence is 19 residues long. The V end was cut by 5 bases, the J end by 5 bases, with 28 bases between. The CDR3 here is CASSPLAREWGYEDQPQHF. For the CDR3, the DNA is TGTGCCAGCAGTCCTCTCGCTCGGGAGTGGGGGTACGAAGATCAGCCCCAGCATTTT. Combining the CDR3 with reference TRBV28 and TRBJ1-5 gives the whole variable domain DVKVTQSSRYLVKRTGEKVFLECVQDMDHENMFWYRQDPGLGLRLIYFSYDVKMKEKGDIPEGYSVSREKKERFSLILESASTNQTSMYLCASSPLAREWGYEDQPQHFGDGTRLSIL.

This clonotype has just one count. A read error may be the cause here, since a much bigger clone is one base away. This chain links TRBV7-9 with TRBJ2-5, with TRBD2 matching over 8 bases. The V gene's germline CDR1 is SEHNR and CDR2 FQNEAQ (reference sequence). The V segment lost 5 bases and the J segment 5 bases; nucleotides outside the gene matches: 7. The CDR3 length is 14 residues. CDR3 DNA sequence: TGTGCCAGCAGCAGGGACGCGGGAGGCGAGACCCAGTACTTC. Amino acid sequence: CASSRDAGGETQYF.